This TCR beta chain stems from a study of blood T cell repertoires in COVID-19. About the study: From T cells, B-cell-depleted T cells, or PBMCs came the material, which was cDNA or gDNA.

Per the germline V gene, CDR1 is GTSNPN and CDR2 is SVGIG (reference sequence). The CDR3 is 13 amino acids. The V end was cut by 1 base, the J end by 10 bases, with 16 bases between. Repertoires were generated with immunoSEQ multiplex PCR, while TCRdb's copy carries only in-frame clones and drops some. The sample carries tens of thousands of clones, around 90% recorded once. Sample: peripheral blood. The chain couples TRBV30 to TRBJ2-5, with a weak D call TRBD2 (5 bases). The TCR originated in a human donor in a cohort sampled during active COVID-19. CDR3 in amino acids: CAWSAGERRDQYF. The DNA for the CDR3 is TGTGCCTGGAGTGCCGGGGAACGAAGGGACCAGTACTTC.